This T cell receptor (beta chain) was documented in a study of spatial heterogeneity in lung cancer. As for time point: sample taken at primary tumor resection. In each case, whole RNA from tumor, nontumor lung or frozen PBMC was sequenced unsorted. Findings and limits, study-wide: Tumor TCRs that were ubiquitous and expanded showed up in blood more at resection than follow-up.

TCRdb redid the calling of the 5' RACE reads with MiXCR, one entry per CDR3 protein. The table has 20,000 to 30,000 distinct CDR3 sequences, 4.7% seen once. This clonotype was observed at least ten times. Its antigen is currently unknown. Germline-derived CDR1 and CDR2 are SGHRS and YFSETQ. Germline trimming cut 7 bases from V and 2 bases from J; bases unmatched to any gene: 12. The CDR3 has 16 residues. The gene calls are TRBV5-1 and TRBJ2-7; 10 bases map to TRBD1. This TCR came from a male donor with early-stage non-small cell lung cancer. The specimen comprised PBMCs, sampled at surgery. The CDR3 nucleotides are TGCGCCAGCTATTTCGGGGTCGGGACAGGGGCCTACGAGCAGTACTTC. Translating gives CASYFGVGTGAYEQYF.